Detailed here is one T cell receptor beta chain. Its specificity is not known. Sequencing was performed with immunoSEQ multiplex PCR; in TCRdb, only in-frame clones are kept and a portion is missing. The profile shows about 70,000 clones, around 88% of them singletons. The data were obtained in a study of OX40 agonist ivuxolimab in advanced cancers. Study information: Patients got intravenous ivuxolimab at 0.01 to 10 mg/kg every 2 weeks. Allowance was made for prior anti-PD-1, anti-PD-L1 or anti-CTLA-4 therapy, and roughly 39% had some. Two patients with cutaneous melanoma and one with hepatocellular carcinoma, three in total, showed partial responses.

General observations from the study: Doses of 0.1 to 3.0 mg/kg were accompanied by clonal expansion of CD4+ and CD8+ blood T cells by week 6.

J lost 6 bases, V lost 4 bases, and 5 bases had no gene match. The V gene's germline CDR1 is SGHNT and CDR2 YENEEA. CDR3 length: 13 amino acids. V is TRBV11-3 and J is TRBJ2-5; 7 bases are shared with TRBD1. Sequences were derived from CD4+ or CD8+ T cells sorted from blood, sampled in a trial of the OX40 agonist ivuxolimab. The receptor's source is an adult with an advanced solid tumor such as melanoma, head and neck, liver or kidney cancer. The CDR3 DNA follows: TGTGCCAGCAGCTCCTCAGGGGGACAGACCCAGTACTTC. Translating it yields CASSSSGGQTQYF.